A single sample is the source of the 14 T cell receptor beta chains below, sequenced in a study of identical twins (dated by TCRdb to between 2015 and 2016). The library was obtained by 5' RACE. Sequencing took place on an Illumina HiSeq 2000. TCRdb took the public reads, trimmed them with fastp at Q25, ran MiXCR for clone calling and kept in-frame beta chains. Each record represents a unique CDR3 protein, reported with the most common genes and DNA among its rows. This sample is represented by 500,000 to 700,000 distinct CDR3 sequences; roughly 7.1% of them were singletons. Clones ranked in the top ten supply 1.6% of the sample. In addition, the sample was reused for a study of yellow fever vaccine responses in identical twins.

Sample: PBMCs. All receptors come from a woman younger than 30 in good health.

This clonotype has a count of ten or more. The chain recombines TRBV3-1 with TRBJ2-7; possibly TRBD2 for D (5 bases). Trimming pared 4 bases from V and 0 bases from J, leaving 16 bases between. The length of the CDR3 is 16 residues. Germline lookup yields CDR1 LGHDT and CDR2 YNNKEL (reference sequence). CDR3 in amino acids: CASSLHPWERSYEQYF. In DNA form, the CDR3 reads TGTGCCAGCAGCCTCCATCCTTGGGAGCGCTCCTACGAGCAGTACTTC.

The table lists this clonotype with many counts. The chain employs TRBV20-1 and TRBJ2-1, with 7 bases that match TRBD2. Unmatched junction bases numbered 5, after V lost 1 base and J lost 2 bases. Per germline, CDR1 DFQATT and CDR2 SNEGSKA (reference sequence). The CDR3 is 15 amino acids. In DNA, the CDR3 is TGCAGTGCTAGAGTCCCTAGCGGAGCCTACAATGAGCAGTTCTTC. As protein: CSARVPSGAYNEQFF.

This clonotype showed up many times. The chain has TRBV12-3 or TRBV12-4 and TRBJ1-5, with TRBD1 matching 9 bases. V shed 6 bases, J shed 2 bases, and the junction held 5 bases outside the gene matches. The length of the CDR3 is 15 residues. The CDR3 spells CASRPGQGGNQPQHF. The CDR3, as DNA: TGTGCCAGCAGACCGGGACAGGGAGGCAATCAGCCCCAGCATTTT.

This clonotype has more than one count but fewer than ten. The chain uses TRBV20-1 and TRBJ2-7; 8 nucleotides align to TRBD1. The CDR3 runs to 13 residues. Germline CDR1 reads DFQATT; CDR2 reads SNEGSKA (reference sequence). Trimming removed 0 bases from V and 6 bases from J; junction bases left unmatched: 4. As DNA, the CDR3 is TGCAGTGCTAGAGATCAGGGGGCCGGCGAGCAGTACGTC. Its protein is CSARDQGAGEQYV.

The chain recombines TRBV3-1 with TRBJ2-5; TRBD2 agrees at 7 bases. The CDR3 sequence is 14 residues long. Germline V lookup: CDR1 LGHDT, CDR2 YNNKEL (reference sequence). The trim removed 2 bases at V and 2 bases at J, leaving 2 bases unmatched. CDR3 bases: TGTGCCAGCAGCCAATGGGGGGGACAAGAGACCCAGTACTTC. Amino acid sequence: CASSQWGGQETQYF.

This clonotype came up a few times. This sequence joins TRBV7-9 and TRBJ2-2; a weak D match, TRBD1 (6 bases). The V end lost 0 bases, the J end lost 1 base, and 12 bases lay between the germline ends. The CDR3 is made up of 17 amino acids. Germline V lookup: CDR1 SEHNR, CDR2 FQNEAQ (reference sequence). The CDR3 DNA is TGTGCCAGCAGCTTAGCTACGGACAGCTTGAACACCGGGGAGCTGTTTTTT. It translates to CASSLATDSLNTGELFF.

The CDR3 nucleotides are TGTGCCAGCAGCCAATACACCGCAGGGGTGGTGGGCGCTGAAGCTTTCTTT. Its translation: CASSQYTAGVVGAEAFF. The gene calls are TRBV16 and TRBJ1-1; tentative D call: TRBD1 (6 bases). The ends were cut back, 1 base at V and 6 bases at J, with 21 bases in the middle. In germline, CDR1 is KGHSY, CDR2 FQNENV. The CDR3 spans 17 residues.

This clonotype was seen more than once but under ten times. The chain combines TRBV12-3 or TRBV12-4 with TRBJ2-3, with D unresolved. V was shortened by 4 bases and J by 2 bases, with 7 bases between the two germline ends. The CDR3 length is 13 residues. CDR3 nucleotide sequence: TGTGCCAGCAGTTCAGCAGTCACAGATACGCAGTATTTT. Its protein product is CASSSAVTDTQYF.

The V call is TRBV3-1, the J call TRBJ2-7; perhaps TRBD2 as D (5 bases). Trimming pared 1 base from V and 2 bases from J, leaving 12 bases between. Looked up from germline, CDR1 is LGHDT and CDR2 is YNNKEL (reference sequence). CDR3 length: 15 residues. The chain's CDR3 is CASSQGPGSAYEQYV. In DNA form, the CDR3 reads TGTGCCAGCAGCCAAGGGCCGGGATCGGCCTACGAGCAGTACGTC.

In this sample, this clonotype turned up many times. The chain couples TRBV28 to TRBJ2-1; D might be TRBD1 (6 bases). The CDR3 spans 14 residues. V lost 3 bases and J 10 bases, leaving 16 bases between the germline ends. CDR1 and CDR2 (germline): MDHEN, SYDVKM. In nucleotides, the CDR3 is TGTGCCAGCAGTTTGCTACTGGGACAATGGGAGCAGTTCTTC. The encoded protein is CASSLLLGQWEQFF.

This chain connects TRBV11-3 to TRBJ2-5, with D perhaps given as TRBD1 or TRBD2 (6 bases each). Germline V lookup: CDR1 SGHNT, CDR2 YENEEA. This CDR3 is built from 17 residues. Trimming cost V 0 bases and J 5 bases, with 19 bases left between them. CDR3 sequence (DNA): TGTGCCAGCAGCTTAGAGTTGGTATTGGGGGGCGCGGAGACCCAGTACTTC. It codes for CASSLELVLGGAETQYF. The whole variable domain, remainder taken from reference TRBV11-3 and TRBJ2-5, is EAGVVQSPRYKIIEKKQPVAFWCNPISGHNTLYWYLQNLGQGPELLIRYENEEAVDDSQLPKDRFSAERLKGVDSTLKIQPAELGDSAVYLCASSLELVLGGAETQYFGPGTRLLVL.

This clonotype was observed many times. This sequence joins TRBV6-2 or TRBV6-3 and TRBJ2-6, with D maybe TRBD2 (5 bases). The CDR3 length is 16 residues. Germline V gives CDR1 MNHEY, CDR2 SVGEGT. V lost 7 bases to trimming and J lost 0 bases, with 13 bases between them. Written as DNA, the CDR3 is TGTGCCAGCACCCTACGGAGGAACTCTGGGGCCAACGTCCTGACTTTC. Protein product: CASTLRRNSGANVLTF.

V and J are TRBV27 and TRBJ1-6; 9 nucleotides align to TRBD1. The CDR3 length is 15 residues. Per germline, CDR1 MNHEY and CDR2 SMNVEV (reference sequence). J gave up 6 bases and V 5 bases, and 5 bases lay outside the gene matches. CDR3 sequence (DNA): TGTGCCAGCAGTACCACAGGGGGCAGTAATTCACCCCTCCACTTT. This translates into CASSTTGGSNSPLHF.

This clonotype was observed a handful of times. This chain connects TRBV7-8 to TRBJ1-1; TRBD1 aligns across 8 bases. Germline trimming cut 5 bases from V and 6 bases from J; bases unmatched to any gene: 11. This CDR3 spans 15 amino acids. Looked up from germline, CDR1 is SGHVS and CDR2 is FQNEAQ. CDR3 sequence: CASSPLDREAAEAFF. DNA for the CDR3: TGTGCCAGCAGCCCATTGGACAGGGAAGCTGCTGAAGCTTTCTTT.